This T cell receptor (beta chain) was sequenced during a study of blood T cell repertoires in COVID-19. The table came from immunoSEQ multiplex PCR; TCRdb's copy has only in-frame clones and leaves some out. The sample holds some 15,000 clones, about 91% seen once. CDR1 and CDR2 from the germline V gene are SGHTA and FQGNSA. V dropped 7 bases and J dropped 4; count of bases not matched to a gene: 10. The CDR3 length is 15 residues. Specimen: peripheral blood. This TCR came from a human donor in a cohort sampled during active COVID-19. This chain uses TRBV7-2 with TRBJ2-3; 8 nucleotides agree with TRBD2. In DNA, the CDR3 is TGTGCCAGCACCAAAAATAGCGGGATCCCAGATACGCAGTATTTT. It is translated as CASTKNSGIPDTQYF. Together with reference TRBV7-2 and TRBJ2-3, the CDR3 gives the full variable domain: GAGVSQSPSNKVTEKGKDVELRCDPISGHTALYWYRQSLGQGLEFLIYFQGNSAPDKSGLPSDRFSAERTGGSVSTLTIQRTQQEDSAVYLCASTKNSGIPDTQYFGPGTRLTVL.